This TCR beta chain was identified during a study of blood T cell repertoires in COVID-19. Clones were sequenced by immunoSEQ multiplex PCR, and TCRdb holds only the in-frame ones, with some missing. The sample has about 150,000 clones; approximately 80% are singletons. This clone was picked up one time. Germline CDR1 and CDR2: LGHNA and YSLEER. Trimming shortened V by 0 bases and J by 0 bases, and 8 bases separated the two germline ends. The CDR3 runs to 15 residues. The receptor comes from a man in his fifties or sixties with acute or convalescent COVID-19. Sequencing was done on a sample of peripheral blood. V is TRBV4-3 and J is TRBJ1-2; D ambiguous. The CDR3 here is CASSQDTATNYGYTF. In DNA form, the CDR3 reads TGCGCCAGCAGCCAAGATACAGCAACTAACTATGGCTACACCTTC.